Listed below are T cell receptor beta chains from one sample, sequenced in a study of cytomegalovirus exposure and HLA in healthy donors. The assay was immunoSEQ multiplex PCR, and TCRdb's table has in-frame clones only and misses some. The sample holds more than 110,000 clones, around four fifths seen once. Sequencing input: PBMCs. The receptors shown here come from a man aged 25-40 years in good health and CMV-seronegative. Each CDR3 is given with its conserved first and last residue. The D gene is left open where the match is weak. Some rows mark clone size as missing; the rest say once, few, many or name a class of expanded clone.

j_gene: TRBJ1-1; d_gene: NA; v_gene: TRBV6-5; abundance: NA; CDR3nt: TGTGCCAGCAGTTATCAGGTCCACACTGAAGCTTTCTTT; CDR3aa: CASSYQVHTEAFF
j_gene: TRBJ1-1; d_gene: NA; v_gene: TRBV6-5; abundance: few; CDR3nt: TGTGCCAGCAGTTACTCCGGCAGGGAGAACACTGAAGCTTTCTTT; CDR3aa: CASSYSGRENTEAFF
j_gene: TRBJ1-1; d_gene: NA; v_gene: TRBV1; abundance: NA; CDR3nt: TGCACCAGCAGCCACCACACAAACACTGAAGCTTTCTTT; CDR3aa: CTSSHHTNTEAFF
j_gene: TRBJ2-3; d_gene: TRBD2; v_gene: TRBV4-2; abundance: NA; CDR3nt: TGTGCCAGCAGCCAGAGCGGGGGGAAGGGCACAGATACGCAGTATTTT; CDR3aa: CASSQSGGKGTDTQYF
j_gene: TRBJ2-7; d_gene: TRBD2; v_gene: TRBV11-2; abundance: NA; CDR3nt: TGTGCCAGCAGCTTAGCTAGCGGGAGCTTCTACGAGCAGTACTTC; CDR3aa: CASSLASGSFYEQYF
j_gene: TRBJ2-7; d_gene: TRBD2; v_gene: TRBV9; abundance: NA; CDR3nt: TGTGCCAGCAGCGTAGGCGGGAGCCCCTACGAGCAGTACTTC; CDR3aa: CASSVGGSPYEQYF
j_gene: TRBJ2-5; d_gene: NA; v_gene: TRBV28; abundance: NA; CDR3nt: TGTGCCAGCAGTTTATACCTATACGGGACACCGCAAGAGACCCAGTACTTC; CDR3aa: CASSLYLYGTPQETQYF
j_gene: TRBJ2-5; d_gene: NA; v_gene: TRBV5-4; abundance: once; CDR3nt: TGTGCCAGCACCCAAAGGGGGGGGGCAGAGACCCAGTACTTC; CDR3aa: CASTQRGGAETQYF
j_gene: TRBJ2-7; d_gene: NA; v_gene: TRBV7-9; abundance: NA; CDR3nt: TGTGCCAGCAGCGCCCGGGACTCCTCAACCTACGAGCAGTACTTC; CDR3aa: CASSARDSSTYEQYF
j_gene: TRBJ2-5; d_gene: NA; v_gene: TRBV13; abundance: once; CDR3nt: TGTGCCAGCAGCTTAGGCCAGGGGTCCCAGGGGACCCAGTACTTC; CDR3aa: CASSLGQGSQGTQYF
j_gene: TRBJ2-2; d_gene: TRBD2; v_gene: TRBV9; abundance: NA; CDR3nt: TGTGCCAGCAGCGTAGGGACTAGCGGGAGAACCGGGGAGCTGTTTTTT; CDR3aa: CASSVGTSGRTGELFF
j_gene: TRBJ2-1; d_gene: NA; v_gene: TRBV4-1; abundance: NA; CDR3nt: TGCGCCAGCAGCCGCCAGAATGAGCAGTTCTTC; CDR3aa: CASSRQNEQFF
j_gene: TRBJ2-5; d_gene: NA; v_gene: TRBV5-6; abundance: once; CDR3nt: TGTGCCAGCGGTTCTATGGGGGGGGCCAAGGGGACCCAGTACTTC; CDR3aa: CASGSMGGAKGTQYF
j_gene: TRBJ2-3; d_gene: NA; v_gene: TRBV29-1; abundance: NA; CDR3nt: TGCAGCGCCCAGGGGGGTTCTAGCACAGATACGCAGTATTTT; CDR3aa: CSAQGGSSTDTQYF
j_gene: TRBJ2-4; d_gene: TRBD1; v_gene: TRBV7-7; abundance: NA; CDR3nt: TGTGCTAGCAGCGTAAGGACAGGGAGCATTCAGTACTTC; CDR3aa: CASSVRTGSIQYF
j_gene: TRBJ1-2; d_gene: NA; v_gene: TRBV6-6; abundance: once; CDR3nt: TGTGCCAGCAGACCCACAGGGCTGGAGGGCTACACCTTC; CDR3aa: CASRPTGLEGYTF
j_gene: TRBJ2-7; d_gene: TRBD2; v_gene: TRBV28; abundance: NA; CDR3nt: TGTGCCAGCAGTTCACTAGCGGGAGGCTACGAGCAGTACTTC; CDR3aa: CASSSLAGGYEQYF
j_gene: TRBJ2-5; d_gene: TRBD2; v_gene: TRBV19; abundance: NA; CDR3nt: TGTGCCAGTAGTAGATCTCTTGGACTAGCGGGGGTAGAAGAGACCCAGTACTTC; CDR3aa: CASSRSLGLAGVEETQYF
j_gene: TRBJ2-3; d_gene: TRBD2; v_gene: TRBV9; abundance: once; CDR3nt: TGTGCCAGCAGCGTAGTAGGGACTAGATCTAGCACAGATACGCAGTATTTT; CDR3aa: CASSVVGTRSSTDTQYF
j_gene: TRBJ2-5; d_gene: TRBD2; v_gene: TRBV6-1; abundance: NA; CDR3nt: TGTGCCAGCAGTGGACTAGCGGGGTGGTACCAAGAGACCCAGTACTTC; CDR3aa: CASSGLAGWYQETQYF
j_gene: TRBJ1-1; d_gene: NA; v_gene: TRBV30; abundance: NA; CDR3nt: TGTGCCTGGAGTCGCCAGGGGAACACTGAAGCTTTCTTT; CDR3aa: CAWSRQGNTEAFF
j_gene: TRBJ2-7; d_gene: TRBD2; v_gene: TRBV10-3; abundance: NA; CDR3nt: TGTGCCATCAGTGGTGGGGCGGGAGGGCCAGCGGGCTCCTACGAGCAGTACTTC; CDR3aa: CAISGGAGGPAGSYEQYF
j_gene: TRBJ2-5; d_gene: TRBD2; v_gene: TRBV27; abundance: once; CDR3nt: TGTGCCAGCAGTTTAAGATCCGGGAGGCTGTTGGAGACCCAGTACTTC; CDR3aa: CASSLRSGRLLETQYF
j_gene: TRBJ2-7; d_gene: TRBD2; v_gene: TRBV28; abundance: NA; CDR3nt: TGTGCCAGCAGTTTACCTAGCGGGCGCTCCTACGAGCAGTACTTC; CDR3aa: CASSLPSGRSYEQYF
j_gene: TRBJ1-1; d_gene: TRBD1; v_gene: TRBV4-2; abundance: NA; CDR3nt: TGTGCCAGCAGCCAAGAAGGGACAGGGTTCACTGAAGCTTTCTTT; CDR3aa: CASSQEGTGFTEAFF
j_gene: TRBJ1-2; d_gene: NA; v_gene: TRBV2; abundance: NA; CDR3nt: TGTGCCAGCAGTGAGACAGGTTTAGTAGGCTACACCTTC; CDR3aa: CASSETGLVGYTF
j_gene: TRBJ1-3; d_gene: NA; v_gene: TRBV7-9; abundance: NA; CDR3nt: TGTGCCAGCAGACAGGCCTCTGGAAACACCATATATTTT; CDR3aa: CASRQASGNTIYF
j_gene: TRBJ1-1; d_gene: NA; v_gene: TRBV28; abundance: NA; CDR3nt: TGTGCCAGCAGTTTACCTATTGGGCAGGGGACGACTGAAGCTTTCTTT; CDR3aa: CASSLPIGQGTTEAFF
j_gene: TRBJ2-7; d_gene: TRBD2; v_gene: TRBV7-9; abundance: few; CDR3nt: TGTGCCAGCAGCTTATCGGTAGCGGGACGCTACGAGCAGTACTTC; CDR3aa: CASSLSVAGRYEQYF
j_gene: TRBJ1-3; d_gene: NA; v_gene: TRBV2; abundance: NA; CDR3nt: TGTGCCAGCAGCCAGTCGGCGCGGGGGGGAAACACCATATATTTT; CDR3aa: CASSQSARGGNTIYF
j_gene: TRBJ1-1; d_gene: TRBD1; v_gene: TRBV19; abundance: NA; CDR3nt: TGTGCCAGTAGTATTGGCAGGGGGATCGCTGAAGCTTTCTTT; CDR3aa: CASSIGRGIAEAFF
j_gene: TRBJ1-2; d_gene: NA; v_gene: TRBV5-1; abundance: once; CDR3nt: TGCGCCAGCAGCCCGGGTACAGGGTGGGACGAGGGCTACACCTTC; CDR3aa: CASSPGTGWDEGYTF
j_gene: TRBJ1-1; d_gene: TRBD1; v_gene: TRBV7-9; abundance: NA; CDR3nt: TGTTCCAGCAGCTTTGAGACAGGGGAAGCTTTCTTT; CDR3aa: CSSSFETGEAFF
j_gene: TRBJ1-5; d_gene: TRBD1; v_gene: TRBV6-1; abundance: NA; CDR3nt: TGTGCCAGCAGGGACAGGGGTGTAAGCAATCAGCCCCAGCATTTT; CDR3aa: CASRDRGVSNQPQHF
j_gene: TRBJ2-1; d_gene: NA; v_gene: TRBV14; abundance: NA; CDR3nt: TGTGCCAGCAGCCAAGTACAGTGGGACAATGAGCAGTTCTTC; CDR3aa: CASSQVQWDNEQFF
j_gene: TRBJ1-5; d_gene: NA; v_gene: TRBV4-1; abundance: NA; CDR3nt: TGCGCCAGCAGCCAAGTCGAGCACAGTAATAGCAATCAGCCCCAGCATTTT; CDR3aa: CASSQVEHSNSNQPQHF
j_gene: TRBJ1-1; d_gene: NA; v_gene: TRBV5-6; abundance: few; CDR3nt: TGTGCCAGCAGCTTACGGGCTGAAGCTTTCTTT; CDR3aa: CASSLRAEAFF
j_gene: TRBJ2-1; d_gene: NA; v_gene: TRBV18; abundance: NA; CDR3nt: TGTGCCAGCTCACGTGCAGGGGATAGCTCCTACAATGAGCAGTTCTTC; CDR3aa: CASSRAGDSSYNEQFF
j_gene: TRBJ1-2; d_gene: NA; v_gene: TRBV5-1; abundance: NA; CDR3nt: TGCGCCAGCAGCTTGGGGGGGGAAGCTAACTATGGCTACACCTTC; CDR3aa: CASSLGGEANYGYTF